The clone carrying this T cell receptor beta chain occurred a few times. Its target is not known. The CDR3 loop spans 13 amino acids. CDR1 is SNHLY and CDR2 is FYNNEI in the germline V gene. The V end lost 8 bases, the J end lost 4 bases, and 14 bases lay between the germline ends. The data stem from a study of T cells after yellow fever vaccination. Study outcomes and limitations: Subsequent to the booster, the majority of primary-vaccination clones reappeared (around 96% CD4, 80% to 90% CD8).

From the 5' RACE reads, TCRdb called clonotypes with MiXCR, one entry per CDR3 protein. The sample shows hundreds of thousands of distinct CDR3 sequences, roughly a sixth of them seen only once. The material was PBMCs, obtained before the yellow fever booster vaccination. The source of this sequence is a man younger than 30 who received the YFV17D yellow fever vaccine. The chain uses TRBV2 and TRBJ1-1; D uncertain. The CDR3 DNA reads as TGTGCCAGCGGTAGAGGCACCTTCACTGAAGCTTTCTTT. Translation gives CASGRGTFTEAFF.